The T cell receptor beta chain under discussion was sequenced for a study of CD8+CD57+ T cells in acquired aplastic anemia. About the study: When averaged, DNA from sorted CD4+ and CD8+ cells came to 3.2 ug. Study outcomes and limitations: Overlap between patients and controls comprised 25 to 35 CD8+ CDR3 sequences.

CD8+CD57+ cell expansion had been shown by flow cytometry in patients chosen for sequencing. Every patient was diagnosed with severe acquired aplastic anemia. Receipt of therapy had not occurred in any patient by the time of blood sampling. This clonotype was counted many times. As yet, its antigen is unknown. The use of genomic DNA as template underpinned the TCR beta VDJ and CDR3 profiling. TCRdb independently ran MiXCR on the reads; one entry per CDR3 protein. Here the sample spans 310,000 or so distinct CDR3 sequences, 50% to 65% being singletons. The receptor comes from a human donor with aplastic anemia. The sample comprised sorted CD4+, CD8+, or CD8+CD57+ T cells (not recorded which) from PBMCs.

Here the CDR3 reads CSARDRGPQNSGNTIYF. The CDR3 DNA reads as TGCAGTGCTAGGGACAGGGGCCCACAAAACTCTGGAAACACCATATATTTT. V usage is TRBV20-1 and J usage is TRBJ1-3; 9 bases match TRBD1. V gave up 3 bases and J gave up 0 bases; unmatched junction bases: 9. The CDR3 has 17 residues. Looked up from germline, CDR1 is DFQATT and CDR2 is SNEGSKA (reference sequence).